This T cell receptor beta chain was found in a study of T cells in Graves' hyperthyroidism and ophthalmopathy (dated by TCRdb to between 2018 and 2021). For the study in its entirety: To identify distinguishing TCR V-J signatures, a discovery cohort of about 100 patients was used, comprising 43 with Graves' ophthalmopathy and under 60 with stable Graves' hyperthyroidism. After sampling, hyperthyroidism patients received methimazole starting at 30 mg daily, and ophthalmopathy patients received high-dose intravenous methylprednisolone. According to the paper, TCR Vbeta CDR3 sequencing was carried out on about 140 peripheral blood samples, which came from fewer than 50 ophthalmopathy, around 75 hyperthyroidism and about 17 progressor patients. The approximately 100 discovery patients were divided at random into training and test sets in a 7:3 ratio. In addition, the study compared T-cell repertoires in thyroid tissue and in blood from six Graves' hyperthyroidism patients. Prospective prediction of ophthalmopathy was tested in an independent validation cohort of 18 to 20 hyperthyroidism patients and some 17 patients who later progressed to ophthalmopathy. Overall study outcomes, separate from this receptor: No statistical method was used to set the sample size in advance, and investigators knew the group allocation. Most expanded thyroid clonotypes (frequency above 0.001) were also found in blood, which suggests that blood repertoires may mirror thyroid immune responses. In validation, progression to ophthalmopathy was predicted by the model with more than 65% sensitivity and 72% to 85% specificity, a median of approximately 7.1 months before onset. A 13 V-J signature model separated ophthalmopathy from stable hyperthyroidism, with approximately 86% sensitivity and roughly 81% specificity in cross-validation and 80%/75% in testing.

Stable Graves' hyperthyroidism was defined as the absence of progression to ophthalmopathy over 18 months of follow-up. Hyperthyroidism patients were aged 18 to 65 years and newly diagnosed, with disease duration of less than 2 months. Exclusion was applied to patients with uncontrolled infections, other autoimmune diseases, pregnancy or lactation. Diagnoses were established on the basis of clinical symptoms, serum thyroxine and TRAb, thyroid ultrasound, and orbital computed tomography. Trizol reagent was used to extract total RNA, and RNA quality was then checked on an Agilent 2100 Bioanalyzer. In the germline V gene (reference sequence), CDR1 corresponds to SEHNR and CDR2 to FQNEAQ. Relative to germline, V is 5 bases shorter and J is 10 bases shorter, with 9 bases between their ends. From cysteine to phenylalanine, the CDR3 is 11 amino acids long. The kept DNA is CDR3 alone, 33 bases in frame from the first base.

TCR beta CDR3 regions were amplified from RNA transcripts. A first-round RT-PCR of the TCR CDR3 used the HTBI primer set with the Qiagen OneStep RT-PCR kit. Libraries were constructed in a second round of multiplex PCR, after which size selection and purification were performed. The libraries were sequenced on an Illumina HiSeq2000 using paired-end 100 bp reads. For the original study's pipeline: SOAPnuke was used to process the raw data, removing reads that contained adapters or uncalled bases, had a mean Phred below 15, or lacked an exact match to the constant primer or identifier. High-quality paired reads were merged with COPE v1.2.5, and unique nucleotide sequences were defined as clonotypes. Clonotypes were aligned to IMGT TRBV, TRBD and TRBJ reference segments using MiTCR v1.1. Analysis was restricted to V-J combinations with a frequency above 0.0001, which covered roughly 99% of repertoires. A TCS score was defined as the ratio of F50 (clonal expansion) to E x V (chaos), with BLOSUM62-based TCRdist applied between CDR3 peptides within each V-J. Welch's t-statistics and random forest reduced some 510 V-J features to 10 to 15, which were used in a naive Bayes classifier (R e1071). TCRdb handled the public reads itself, with Q25 trimming in fastp and clone calling in MiXCR, and kept productive beta chains. Every distinct CDR3 protein forms one entry, paired with its most common genes and DNA. The V and J calls come from TCRdb's annotation, not from the publication. The table for this sample lists hundreds of thousands of distinct CDR3 sequences; under 60% of them were counted only once. The ten largest clones add up to just under 8.5% of the sample.

With respect to this clonotype: Its antigen specificity is not known. Base qualities were left out, and no much larger clone turns up one base away.

The sequence was obtained from a woman younger than 35 with Graves' hyperthyroidism. Donor details come from another sample of the same person, matched by shared clones. Sequencing was done on a sample of peripheral blood or thyroid tissue (not recorded which). The chain is made from TRBV7-9 and TRBJ1-5; the D region possibly corresponds to TRBD1 (5 bases align). The nucleotide sequence reads TGTGCCAGCAGCCATCAGGGACCCCAGCATTTT. Its protein reads: CASSHQGPQHF.